Listed below are T cell receptor beta chains from one sample, sequenced in a study of blood T cells in healthy people across ages. TCRdb reanalysed the 5' RACE reads using MiXCR and keeps one entry per CDR3 protein. The repertoire has about 640,000 distinct CDR3 sequences, approximately 40% of them found once; the top ten carry around 30%. Sequenced input: blood. All receptors derive from an elderly man in good health. The CDR3 runs from the conserved cysteine through the conserved F or W. Each record gives: V gene, clone size, J gene, D gene, CDR3 protein, CDR3 DNA. The D gene is left open where the match is weak. Expanded clones are given a class, and other clones once, few, many or no size at all.

TRBV4-1	few	TRBJ2-2	NA	CASSPTEGGDTGELFF	TGCGCCAGCAGCCCTACGGAGGGGGGAGACACCGGGGAGCTGTTTTTT
TRBV2	NA	TRBJ2-3	NA	CASSDRSLDTQYF	TGTGCCAGCAGTGACAGGTCCTTGGATACGCAGTATTTT
TRBV6-2/TRBV6-3	NA	TRBJ2-1	NA	CASGLEFGDEQFF	TGTGCCAGCGGTTTGGAGTTTGGGGATGAGCAGTTCTTC
TRBV7-2	NA	TRBJ2-5	NA	CASSLNRAGETQYF	TGTGCCAGCAGCCTTAACAGGGCGGGCGAGACCCAGTACTTC
TRBV7-2	NA	TRBJ2-7	TRBD2	CASSRGLASGSDAYEQYF	TGTGCCAGCAGCAGAGGGCTGGCTAGCGGGAGTGACGCCTACGAGCAGTACTTC
TRBV7-8	once	TRBJ2-7	NA	CASSFQTDSYEQYF	TGTGCCAGCAGCTTTCAGACAGACTCCTACGAGCAGTACTTC
TRBV27	NA	TRBJ2-1	TRBD1	CASSLHFSGTGYNEQFF	TGTGCCAGCAGTCTACATTTTTCCGGGACAGGGTACAATGAGCAGTTCTTC
TRBV12-3/TRBV12-4	NA	TRBJ2-7	TRBD1	CASSLGQTGSYEQYF	TGTGCCAGCAGTTTAGGGCAGACAGGGTCCTACGAGCAGTACTTC
TRBV27	many	TRBJ1-2	NA	CASSRGRRYGYTF	TGTGCCAGCAGTCGCGGGAGAAGATATGGCTACACCTTC
TRBV11-2	many	TRBJ2-7	TRBD1	CASSRTGTVAYEQYF	TGTGCCAGCAGCCGTACCGGGACAGTTGCCTACGAGCAGTACTTC
TRBV20-1	NA	TRBJ1-5	NA	CSARSSGRGNQPQHF	TGCAGTGCTAGATCTTCAGGACGGGGCAATCAGCCCCAGCATTTT
TRBV4-3	few	TRBJ2-5	NA	CASSQDLQPEGTQYF	TGCGCCAGCAGCCAAGATCTACAGCCCGAGGGGACCCAGTACTTC
TRBV15	NA	TRBJ2-1	TRBD1	CATSRTGNNEQFF	TGTGCCACCAGCCGGACAGGGAACAATGAGCAGTTCTTC
TRBV11-2	NA	TRBJ2-1	NA	CASSLAGVMASNEQFF	TGTGCCAGCAGCTTAGCGGGGGTCATGGCATCCAATGAGCAGTTCTTC
TRBV24-1	NA	TRBJ2-3	NA	CATSDPTPDTQYF	TGTGCCACCAGTGACCCGACACCCGATACGCAGTATTTT
TRBV4-1	NA	TRBJ2-7	TRBD2	CASSLLAGASYEQYF	TGCGCCAGCAGCCTCCTAGCGGGAGCCTCCTACGAGCAGTACTTC
TRBV10-1	few	TRBJ2-7	TRBD2	CASSEGGGLYEQYF	TGCGCCAGCAGTGAGGGCGGGGGACTCTACGAGCAGTACTTC
TRBV28	few	TRBJ2-6	NA	CASSRASSGANVLTF	TGTGCCAGCTCTAGAGCCAGCTCTGGGGCCAACGTCCTGACTTTC
TRBV27	NA	TRBJ2-1	NA	CASSLYTQAYNEQFF	TGTGCCAGCAGTTTATATACCCAGGCCTACAATGAGCAGTTCTTC
TRBV29-1	NA	TRBJ2-7	TRBD2	CSAGLVSDEQYF	TGCAGCGCTGGACTAGTTTCCGACGAGCAGTACTTC
TRBV5-1	NA	TRBJ2-3	TRBD2	CASSLADGGGAKDTQYF	TGCGCCAGCAGCTTGGCCGACGGCGGGGGGGCAAAAGATACGCAGTATTTT
TRBV30	NA	TRBJ2-5	NA	CAWSPLQGIGVQETQYF	TGTGCCTGGTCGCCCCTACAGGGAATTGGGGTACAAGAGACCCAGTACTTC
TRBV7-9	many	TRBJ1-2	NA	CASSPLGQLSNYGYTF	TGTGCCAGCAGCCCGCTAGGACAGCTTTCTAACTATGGCTACACCTTC
TRBV20-1	NA	TRBJ1-5	TRBD1	CSARANLGTGVGGNQPQHF	TGCAGTGCTAGAGCGAATTTGGGGACAGGGGTAGGAGGCAATCAGCCCCAGCATTTT
TRBV6-1	NA	TRBJ2-7	NA	CASIPVVRGPYEQYF	TGTGCCAGCATCCCAGTGGTCAGGGGCCCCTACGAGCAGTACTTC
TRBV12-3/TRBV12-4	NA	TRBJ1-5	TRBD1	CASSSPGQGRNQPQHF	TGTGCCAGCAGTTCCCCGGGACAGGGAAGGAATCAGCCCCAGCATTTT
TRBV20-1	few	TRBJ2-5	NA	CSARTDKVETQYF	TGCAGTGCCCGGACCGACAAAGTAGAGACCCAGTACTTC
TRBV6-6	few	TRBJ1-4	NA	CASRAGAGTTNEKLFF	TGTGCCAGCAGAGCGGGGGCAGGGACAACTAATGAAAAACTGTTTTTT
TRBV3-1	NA	TRBJ1-2	NA	CASSQPGPRPYGYTF	TGTGCCAGCAGCCAACCGGGACCTCGTCCCTATGGCTACACCTTC
TRBV27	NA	TRBJ1-5	NA	CASSLAGLGNQPQHF	TGCGCCAGCAGTCTGGCAGGTTTGGGGAATCAGCCCCAGCATTTT
TRBV7-2	NA	TRBJ2-7	NA	CASSYGQRGEQYF	TGTGCCAGCAGCTATGGACAGCGAGGGGAGCAGTACTTC
TRBV7-9	NA	TRBJ2-3	NA	CASSQKSSTDTQYF	TGTGCCAGCAGCCAGAAGTCTAGCACAGATACGCAGTATTTT
TRBV7-9	NA	TRBJ1-1	NA	CASSLLFQVGTEAFF	TGTGCCAGCAGCTTACTTTTCCAAGTAGGCACTGAAGCTTTCTTT
TRBV7-2	NA	TRBJ2-7	NA	CASSHGAEQYF	TGTGCCAGCAGCCATGGCGCCGAGCAGTACTTC
TRBV20-1	NA	TRBJ2-1	TRBD2	CSARGRTSGRPLEDEQFF	TGCAGTGCTAGAGGTCGGACTAGCGGGAGACCCCTAGAGGATGAGCAGTTCTTC
TRBV12-3/TRBV12-4	few	TRBJ1-5	NA	CASSHTVGNQPQHF	TGTGCCAGCAGCCACACAGTAGGAAATCAGCCCCAGCATTTT
TRBV6-1	NA	TRBJ2-7	NA	CASSERWTGPYEQYF	TGTGCCAGCAGTGAAAGGTGGACGGGCCCCTACGAGCAGTACTTC
TRBV20-1	NA	TRBJ2-5	NA	CSARRPGRETQYF	TGCAGTGCTAGAAGGCCAGGGCGGGAGACCCAGTACTTC
TRBV6-5	few	TRBJ2-7	TRBD2	CASSSNRGAYEQYF	TGTGCCAGCAGTTCTAACCGGGGGGCCTACGAGCAGTACTTC
TRBV28	once	TRBJ2-1	NA	CASKPPLGRTYNEQFF	TGTGCCAGTAAGCCCCCCCTGGGGAGGACTTACAATGAGCAGTTCTTC
TRBV4-1	few	TRBJ2-3	NA	CASSQEGYAPGDTQYF	TGCGCCAGCAGCCAAGAAGGGTACGCTCCGGGAGATACGCAGTATTTT
TRBV11-3	NA	TRBJ2-7	NA	CASSFGGPDKQGEQYF	TGTGCCAGCAGCTTCGGGGGGCCGGACAAGCAGGGCGAGCAGTACTTC
TRBV6-5	NA	TRBJ2-4	TRBD2	CASSTGTSGLNIQYF	TGTGCCAGCAGCACCGGGACTAGCGGACTAAACATTCAGTACTTC
TRBV12-3/TRBV12-4	NA	TRBJ1-5	TRBD1	CASSSTGGANNQPQHF	TGTGCCAGCAGTTCCACAGGGGGAGCGAACAATCAGCCCCAGCATTTT
TRBV19	NA	TRBJ2-7	NA	CASSSGRTSYEQYF	TGTGCCAGTAGTTCAGGGCGGACCTCCTACGAGCAGTACTTC
TRBV5-1	NA	TRBJ1-2	TRBD1	CASSLGGQGPDYGYTF	TGCGCCAGCAGCTTGGGAGGACAGGGACCTGACTATGGCTACACCTTC
TRBV7-8	few	TRBJ1-2	TRBD1	CASSLETGGNYGYTF	TGTGCCAGCAGCTTGGAGACAGGGGGAAACTATGGCTACACCTTC
TRBV20-1	NA	TRBJ1-1	NA	CSGSSHADFTEAFF	TGCAGTGGAAGCTCGCATGCGGATTTCACTGAAGCTTTCTTT
TRBV5-4	NA	TRBJ2-5	NA	CASSFRDYQETQYF	TGTGCCAGCAGCTTCAGGGACTACCAAGAGACCCAGTACTTC
TRBV6-2/TRBV6-3	few	TRBJ2-1	TRBD2	CASSYQTSGGPFF	TGTGCCAGCAGTTACCAGACTAGCGGGGGCCCGTTCTTC
TRBV29-1	many	TRBJ2-5	NA	CSVALLGETQYF	TGCAGCGTTGCACTCCTAGGGGAGACCCAGTACTTC
TRBV20-1	NA	TRBJ2-1	TRBD2	CSARGLAGGRNEQFF	TGCAGTGCTAGGGGACTAGCGGGAGGTAGGAATGAGCAGTTCTTC
TRBV3-1	NA	TRBJ2-2	NA	CASSQVLALGELFF	TGTGCCAGCAGCCAAGTCCTAGCTCTCGGGGAGCTGTTTTTT
TRBV20-1	many	TRBJ2-7	TRBD1	CSARDRDRSYEQYF	TGCAGTGCTAGAGATAGGGACAGGTCCTACGAGCAGTACTTC
TRBV15	NA	TRBJ2-7	TRBD2	CATSSSGGGYEQYF	TGTGCCACCAGCAGCAGCGGGGGGGGCTACGAGCAGTACTTC
TRBV6-2/TRBV6-3	NA	TRBJ2-2	NA	CASSPTSRSGGGELFF	TGTGCCAGCAGTCCCACCTCGAGAAGCGGAGGGGGGGAGCTGTTTTTT
TRBV6-2/TRBV6-3	few	TRBJ2-7	NA	CASSYSVGLSYEQYF	TGTGCCAGCAGTTACTCTGTTGGATTATCCTACGAGCAGTACTTC
TRBV4-3	NA	TRBJ2-1	TRBD2	CASNQSPGRGLAAHNEQFF	TGCGCCAGCAACCAGAGCCCGGGCCGGGGACTAGCGGCCCACAATGAGCAGTTCTTC
TRBV7-9	NA	TRBJ2-7	NA	CASSVKDPPYEQYF	TGTGCCAGCAGCGTAAAGGACCCCCCCTACGAGCAGTACTTC
TRBV3-1	few	TRBJ2-3	TRBD2	CASSQPGLAGTDTQYF	TGTGCCAGCAGCCAACCGGGACTAGCGGGGACAGATACGCAGTATTTT